This T cell receptor beta chain was found in a study of blood T cell repertoires in COVID-19 (dated by TCRdb to between 2020 and 2021). Background for the entire study: Collaborator samples came from the United States, Italy and Spain and covered acute and convalescent phases of COVID-19. The material from the prospective study consisted of cDNA or gDNA derived from T cells, B-cell-depleted T cells, or PBMCs. Deeply sampled blood TCRbeta repertoires from subjects exposed to, actively infected with, or recovered from COVID-19 were included in the dataset. A freely available public database, intended as a resource for researchers studying the immune response to SARS-CoV-2, is where the repertoires were released. Samples came from the ongoing ImmuneRACE study (first 160 participants) plus 1,254 subjects from 6 global collaborators. The sample metadata nearly always contained a de-identified subject ID, COVID-19 status, age in years and sex. Where available, HLA class I and class II types were obtained from metadata supplied by the sample provider rather than from assay-based typing.

What the research found in general, with its limitations: The amount of clinical and demographic metadata varied by source and participant and was provided uncurated.

The immunoSEQ Assay, a bias-controlled multiplex PCR, was used to amplify TCRbeta CDR3 regions from genomic DNA. The source study handled its data this way. The number of nucleated cells in each sample was estimated from the amplification of reference gene primers within the assay. Sequence reads were collapsed and filtered to measure the absolute abundance of every unique TCRbeta CDR3 rearrangement. For each sample, productive Simpson clonality was calculated as the square root of Simpson's diversity index over productive rearrangements. TCRdb retrieved this table from immuneACCESS and kept in-frame rearrangements only. Not all clones are present; in checked studies, unresolved V genes account for under half, and no reason is known for the remainder. From that table come the V and J calls and clone size; the DNA was used to work out D and trimming. The sample table shows 300,000 or so clones, and around 86% are seen once. The ten largest clones capture 1.5% to 2% of the sample.

About this clone: Its antigen is unknown. Qualities for individual bases were not recorded, and no much larger clone is one base off.

The collaborating institutions used their own protocols to collect whole blood in K2EDTA tubes. For TCRbeta analysis, collaborator samples were shipped as frozen whole blood, as isolated PBMCs, or as DNA extracted from either sample type. CDR1 and CDR2, looked up from the germline V gene (reference sequence), are SEHNR and FQNEAQ. The CDR3 runs 13 amino acids, cysteine and phenylalanine included. Only CDR3 DNA remains: 39 bases, in frame from the first base. V is pared back by 1 base and J by 10 bases, with 11 bases lying between the germline termini. This chain is built from TRBV7-9 and TRBJ2-1; the D gene cannot be resolved reliably. Specimen: peripheral blood. The source is a woman aged 45-65 years with acute or convalescent COVID-19. CDR3 loop: CASSLGGLKEQFF. The DNA reads as follows: TGTGCCAGCAGCTTAGGTGGGCTAAAGGAGCAGTTCTTC.